This T cell receptor (beta chain) was sequenced in a study of blood T cell repertoires in COVID-19. As for the study in general: The origin of the acute and convalescent COVID-19 samples was the United States, Italy and Spain. From T cells, B-cell-depleted T cells, or PBMCs came the material, which was cDNA or gDNA.

Assay: immunoSEQ multiplex PCR; the TCRdb copy retains only in-frame clones and omits some. The sample yields around 110,000 clones, about 93% seen once. The germline V gene encodes CDR1 LNHDA and CDR2 SQIVND (reference sequence). This CDR3 region has 16 residues. Trimming took 4 bases from V and 3 from J; bases not matched to a gene: 7. The receptor comes from a woman in her twenties or thirties with acute or convalescent COVID-19. The sample consisted of peripheral blood. This chain links TRBV19 with TRBJ1-5; 9 nucleotides agree with TRBD1. Here the CDR3 reads CASSTKGQGNNQPQHF. DNA of the CDR3: TGTGCCAGTAGTACCAAGGGACAGGGTAACAATCAGCCCCAGCATTTT.